This TCR beta chain emerged from a study of blood T cell repertoires in COVID-19 (dated by TCRdb to 2018 to 2020). The study in broad terms: Samples from collaborators originated in the United States, Italy and Spain and spanned both the acute and convalescent phases of COVID-19. The samples were drawn from two sources: the first 160 participants of the ongoing ImmuneRACE study, and 1,000 to 1,500 subjects contributed by 6 global collaborators. The prospective study material was composed of cDNA or gDNA derived from T cells, B-cell-depleted T cells, or PBMCs. A freely available public database, intended as a resource for researchers studying the immune response to SARS-CoV-2, is where the repertoires were released. Where available, HLA class I and class II types were taken from metadata supplied by the sample provider and were not determined by assay-based typing. Deeply sampled blood TCRbeta repertoires from subjects exposed to, actively infected with, or recovered from COVID-19 were included in the dataset. Sample metadata almost always included a de-identified subject ID, COVID-19 status, age in years and sex.

TCRbeta CDR3 regions were amplified from genomic DNA using the immunoSEQ Assay, a bias-controlled multiplex PCR. The study's own analysis went as follows. Within the assay, amplification of reference gene primers was used to estimate how many nucleated cells each sample contained. To quantify the absolute abundance of each unique TCRbeta CDR3 rearrangement, sequence reads were collapsed and filtered. For each sample, productive Simpson clonality was calculated as the square root of Simpson's diversity index over productive rearrangements. TCRdb's version of the immuneACCESS table is confined to in-frame rearrangements and falls short of the full clone set. An unresolved V gene accounts for under half of the shortfall where checked; the remainder is of unknown origin. That table supplies the V and J calls and clone size; D and trimming were determined from the DNA. Counted in this sample were roughly 190,000 clones; around 84% of them appeared once. Roughly 15% of the sample rests with the top ten.

Results and caveats for the whole study, not just this receptor: The amount of clinical and demographic metadata varied by source and participant and was provided uncurated.

In Seattle, one collaborating source enrolled patients while the infection was active and tracked those patients longitudinally over the course of disease. Each collaborating institution followed its own protocols to collect whole blood in K2EDTA tubes. For TCRbeta analysis, collaborators shipped samples as frozen whole blood, isolated PBMCs, or DNA extracted from either of those sample types. To note about this clone: Its recognized antigen is unknown. No much larger clone exists at a distance of one base, and base qualities are not known.

At the junction V is shortened by 2 bases and J by 7 bases, with 9 bases in between. CDR1 and CDR2 are drawn from the germline V gene (reference sequence): MNHEY, SMNVEV. Including the terminal cysteine and phenylalanine, the CDR3 comprises 13 residues. The CDR3 DNA has 39 bases and is translated from base 1. The rearrangement joined TRBV27 to TRBJ1-5, with no confident D gene call. Sequences were obtained from peripheral blood. This TCR derives from a woman between 65 and 79 years old with COVID-19, enrolled during active disease. CDR3 reads: CASSLAVRQPQHF. The DNA sequence is given as TGTGCCAGCAGTTTAGCCGTGAGGCAGCCCCAGCATTTT.